These T cell receptor beta chains were read from a single sample in a study of T cells in Graves' hyperthyroidism and ophthalmopathy. TCRdb re-called the multiplex PCR reads through MiXCR, storing one row per CDR3 protein. The table shows 500,000 to 750,000 distinct CDR3 sequences, with 40% to 55% occurring only once. The specimen sequenced was peripheral blood or thyroid tissue (not recorded which). These receptors were collected from a woman aged 18-30 years with Graves' hyperthyroidism. Both conserved end residues are part of each CDR3. D genes are given only for firm matches. Clone size is stated in some rows and not others, as once, few, many or a class when expanded.

cdr3_nt: TGTGCCAGCACGGGGCTGACGGTTAAAGAGCAGTACTTC
cdr3_aa: CASTGLTVKEQYF
v_call: TRBV2
j_call: TRBJ2-7
clone_size: -
d_call: -

cdr3_nt: TGTGCCAGCAGCGTAGTTGCACTAGGGGCCAACGTCCTGACTTTC
cdr3_aa: CASSVVALGANVLTF
v_call: TRBV9
j_call: TRBJ2-6
clone_size: many
d_call: -

cdr3_nt: TGTGCCAGCAGCCAGCGCGGCAGGGGGATATCACCCCTCCACTTT
cdr3_aa: CASSQRGRGISPLHF
v_call: TRBV7-9
j_call: TRBJ1-6
clone_size: many
d_call: TRBD1

cdr3_nt: TGTGCTAGCAGCTTAGCGGAGGGTACGGTGCAGTACTTC
cdr3_aa: CASSLAEGTVQYF
v_call: TRBV7-7
j_call: TRBJ2-7
clone_size: many
d_call: -

cdr3_nt: TGTGCCAGCAGCCACCCGGTGGAGGGGCAGAAAAAACTGTTTTTT
cdr3_aa: CASSHPVEGQKKLFF
v_call: TRBV12-3/TRBV12-4
j_call: TRBJ1-4
clone_size: many
d_call: -

cdr3_nt: TGTGCCAGCAGAAAAGGGGACTATGGCTACACCTTC
cdr3_aa: CASRKGDYGYTF
v_call: TRBV27
j_call: TRBJ1-2
clone_size: many
d_call: -

cdr3_nt: TGTGCCATCAGTGACACGACAGGGGTTGATGGCTACACCTTC
cdr3_aa: CAISDTTGVDGYTF
v_call: TRBV10-3
j_call: TRBJ1-2
clone_size: -
d_call: TRBD1

cdr3_nt: TGTGCCAGCAGTCGGGACTACCGGGACAGTTCCTACGAGCAGTACTTC
cdr3_aa: CASSRDYRDSSYEQYF
v_call: TRBV12-3/TRBV12-4
j_call: TRBJ2-7
clone_size: -
d_call: -

cdr3_nt: TGTGCCACCAGCAGAGGGGGGGGGTCACCCCTCCACTTT
cdr3_aa: CATSRGGGSPLHF
v_call: TRBV15
j_call: TRBJ1-6
clone_size: -
d_call: -

cdr3_nt: TGTGCCACCAGTGATAGGACAGGGGGAAACACCGGGGAGCTGTTTTTT
cdr3_aa: CATSDRTGGNTGELFF
v_call: TRBV24-1
j_call: TRBJ2-2
clone_size: many
d_call: TRBD1

cdr3_nt: TGTGCCAGCAGTGCTAGCGAAACCTACAATGAGCAGTTCTTC
cdr3_aa: CASSASETYNEQFF
v_call: TRBV2
j_call: TRBJ2-1
clone_size: -
d_call: -